This T cell receptor (beta chain) appears in the sequencing data of a study of T cells in Graves' hyperthyroidism and ophthalmopathy. Template material for amplifying TCR beta CDR3 regions consisted of RNA transcripts. HTBI primers were used for first-round RT-PCR of the TCR CDR3. From the multiplex PCR reads, TCRdb called clonotypes with MiXCR, one entry per CDR3 protein. The data contain about 640,000 distinct CDR3 sequences, roughly 45% of them singletons. The CDR3 length is 13 residues. In germline, CDR1 is SGHTA, CDR2 FQGNSA. V was shortened by 9 bases and J by 2 bases, with 11 bases between the two germline ends.

The source of this sequence is an adult man with Graves' disease, either hyperthyroidism or ophthalmopathy (not recorded which). Sequenced sample: peripheral blood or thyroid tissue (not recorded which). This rearrangement joins TRBV7-2 to TRBJ1-5; a weak D match, TRBD1 (5 bases). As DNA, the CDR3 is TGTGCCAGTGCGGACACCCGCAATCAGCCCCAGCATTTT. Translation gives CASADTRNQPQHF.